This TCR beta chain was sequenced for a study of a mutant IDH1 vaccine in newly diagnosed glioma. Study in general: Treated patients, 62.5% male and approximately 40% female, averaged approximately 40 years of age. Study observations and caveats: Alterations occurring in top peripheral T cell clonotypes seemed unrelated to pseudoprogression.

Documented time point: week 35, safety follow-up. What each vaccine dose contained was 300 ug of mutant IDH1 20-mer peptide, accompanied by topical imiquimod. Produced via immunoSEQ multiplex PCR; TCRdb's table is partial and in-frame only. Here the sample spans approximately 45,000 clones, roughly 91% being singletons. On this clone itself: The antigen remains unidentified.

Trimming removed 5 bases at V and 5 bases at J, with 12 bases between. The CDR3 has 14 residues. CDR1 is SEHNR and CDR2 is FQNEAQ in the germline V gene (reference sequence). The sequenced sample was PBMCs, obtained from a glioma patient whose treatment included an IDH1 peptide vaccine. The source of this sequence is a woman aged 40-49 years with glioma. The chain is built from TRBV7-9 and TRBJ1-4; D remains unclear. For the CDR3, the DNA is TGTGCCAGCAGCCCCCGGCAGAACAATGAAAAACTGTTTTTT. Amino acids: CASSPRQNNEKLFF.